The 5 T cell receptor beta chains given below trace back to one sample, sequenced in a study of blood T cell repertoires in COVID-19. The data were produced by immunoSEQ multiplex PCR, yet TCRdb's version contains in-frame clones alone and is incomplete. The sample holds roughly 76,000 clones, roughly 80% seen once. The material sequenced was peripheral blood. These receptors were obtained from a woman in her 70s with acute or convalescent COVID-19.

CDR3: CASSDPTGYNEQFF. In DNA, the CDR3 is TGTGCCAGCAGTGACCCGACAGGGTACAATGAGCAGTTCTTC. This chain uses TRBV2 with TRBJ2-1, with TRBD1 identical over 7 bases. J gave up 4 bases and V 3 bases, and 3 bases lay outside the gene matches. CDR3 length: 14 residues. Germline V gene data show CDR1 as SNHLY and CDR2 as FYNNEI.

CDR3 DNA: TGTGCCAGCAGCTACGGACAGGGGAGTGGTGCTGAGCAGTTCTTC. This translates into CASSYGQGSGAEQFF. This chain connects TRBV7-7 to TRBJ2-1; 9 positions agree with TRBD1. The germline gives CDR1 SSHAT, CDR2 FNYEAQ (reference sequence). V shed 4 bases and J 9 bases; nucleotides not matched to a gene: 10. CDR3 size: 15 residues.

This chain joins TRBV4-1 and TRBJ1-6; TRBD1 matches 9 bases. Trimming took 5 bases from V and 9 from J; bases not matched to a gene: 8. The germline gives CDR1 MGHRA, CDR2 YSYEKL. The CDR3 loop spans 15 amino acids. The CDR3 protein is CASSSVGTGFSPLHF. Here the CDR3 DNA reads TGCGCCAGCAGCTCAGTTGGGACAGGGTTTTCACCCCTCCACTTT.

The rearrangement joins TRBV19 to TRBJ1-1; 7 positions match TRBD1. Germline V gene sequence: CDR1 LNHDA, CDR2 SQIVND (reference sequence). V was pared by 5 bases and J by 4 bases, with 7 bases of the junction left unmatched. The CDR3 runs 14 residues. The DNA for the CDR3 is TGTGCCAGTAGTCCGCACAGGGGTGGCACTGAAGCTTTCTTT. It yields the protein CASSPHRGGTEAFF.

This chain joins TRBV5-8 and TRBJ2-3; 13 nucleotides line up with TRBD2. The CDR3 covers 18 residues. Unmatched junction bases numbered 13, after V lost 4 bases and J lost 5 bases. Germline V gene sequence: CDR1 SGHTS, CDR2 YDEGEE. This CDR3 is CASSSGLAGVPFEDTQYF. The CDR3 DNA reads TGTGCCAGCAGCAGCGGACTAGCGGGAGTACCTTTCGAAGATACGCAGTATTTT.